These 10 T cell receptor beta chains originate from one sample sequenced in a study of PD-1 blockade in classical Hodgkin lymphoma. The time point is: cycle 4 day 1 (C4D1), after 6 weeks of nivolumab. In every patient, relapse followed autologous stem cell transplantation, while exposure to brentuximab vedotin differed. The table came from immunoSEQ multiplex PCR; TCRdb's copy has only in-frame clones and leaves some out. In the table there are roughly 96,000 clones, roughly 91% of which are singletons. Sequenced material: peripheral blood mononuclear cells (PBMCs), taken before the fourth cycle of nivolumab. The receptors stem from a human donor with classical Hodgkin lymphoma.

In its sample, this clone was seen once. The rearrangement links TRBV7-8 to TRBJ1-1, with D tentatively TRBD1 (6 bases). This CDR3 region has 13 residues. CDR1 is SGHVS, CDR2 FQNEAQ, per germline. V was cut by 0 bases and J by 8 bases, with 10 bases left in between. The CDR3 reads CASSLAGAVEAFF. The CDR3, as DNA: TGTGCCAGCAGCTTAGCGGGGGCCGTGGAAGCTTTCTTT.

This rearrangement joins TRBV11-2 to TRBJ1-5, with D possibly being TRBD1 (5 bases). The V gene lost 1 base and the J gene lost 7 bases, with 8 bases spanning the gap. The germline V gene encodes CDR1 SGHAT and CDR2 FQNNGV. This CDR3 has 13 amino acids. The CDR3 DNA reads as TGTGCCAGCAGCTTAGGAGGGGAACAGCCCCAGCATTTT. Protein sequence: CASSLGGEQPQHF.

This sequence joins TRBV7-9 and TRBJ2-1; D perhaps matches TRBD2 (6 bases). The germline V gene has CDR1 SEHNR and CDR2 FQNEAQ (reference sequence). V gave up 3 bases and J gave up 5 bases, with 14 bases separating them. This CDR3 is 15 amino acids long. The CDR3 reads CASSFSTGVDNEQFF. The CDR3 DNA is TGTGCCAGCAGCTTTTCAACGGGAGTTGACAATGAGCAGTTCTTC.

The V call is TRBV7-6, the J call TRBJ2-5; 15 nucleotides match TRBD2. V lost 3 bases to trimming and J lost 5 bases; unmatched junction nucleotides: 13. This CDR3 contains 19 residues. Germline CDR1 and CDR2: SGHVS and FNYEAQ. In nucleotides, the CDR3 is TGTGCCAGCAGCTTTTGGACTAGCGGGAGGGAGGCGGACGGCGAGACCCAGTACTTC. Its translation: CASSFWTSGREADGETQYF.

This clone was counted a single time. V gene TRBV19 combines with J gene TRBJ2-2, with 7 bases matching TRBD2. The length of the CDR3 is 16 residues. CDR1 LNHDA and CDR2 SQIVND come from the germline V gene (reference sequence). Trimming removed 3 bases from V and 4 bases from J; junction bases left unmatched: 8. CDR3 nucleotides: TGTGCCAGTAGTATTCTCCCAGGGAGGGGCACCGGGGAGCTGTTTTTT. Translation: CASSILPGRGTGELFF. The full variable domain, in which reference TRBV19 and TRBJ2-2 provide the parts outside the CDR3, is DGGITQSPKYLFRKEGQNVTLSCEQNLNHDAMYWYRQDPGQGLRLIYYSQIVNDFQKGDIAEGYSVSREKKESFPLTVTSAQKNPTAFYLCASSILPGRGTGELFFGEGSRLTVL.

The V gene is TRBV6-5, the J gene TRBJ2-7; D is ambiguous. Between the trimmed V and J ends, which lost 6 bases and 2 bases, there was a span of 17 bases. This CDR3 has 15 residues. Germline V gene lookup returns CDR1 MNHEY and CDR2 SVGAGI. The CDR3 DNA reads TGTGCCAGCAGCGAGGTTTACGGGCTGGCCTACGAGCAGTACTTC. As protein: CASSEVYGLAYEQYF.

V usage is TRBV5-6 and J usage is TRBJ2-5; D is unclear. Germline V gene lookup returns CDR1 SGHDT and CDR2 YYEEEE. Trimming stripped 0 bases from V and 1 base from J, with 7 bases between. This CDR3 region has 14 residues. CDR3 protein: CASSLGSLQETQYF. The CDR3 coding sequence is TGTGCCAGCAGCTTGGGCAGCCTCCAAGAGACCCAGTACTTC.

CDR3 region: CASSAFTGELFF. The CDR3 nucleotides read TGTGCCAGCAGTGCATTCACCGGGGAGCTGTTTTTT. This chain links TRBV25-1 with TRBJ2-2; D is ambiguous. The V end was cut by 4 bases, the J end by 4 bases, with 4 bases between. The germline V gene encodes CDR1 MGHDK and CDR2 SYGVNS. The CDR3 length is 12 residues.

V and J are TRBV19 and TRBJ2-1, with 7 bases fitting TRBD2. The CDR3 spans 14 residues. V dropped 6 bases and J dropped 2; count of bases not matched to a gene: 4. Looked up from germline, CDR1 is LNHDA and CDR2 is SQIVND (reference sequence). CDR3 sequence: CASRGGRTYNEQFF. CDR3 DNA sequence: TGTGCCAGTAGAGGCGGGAGAACCTACAATGAGCAGTTCTTC.

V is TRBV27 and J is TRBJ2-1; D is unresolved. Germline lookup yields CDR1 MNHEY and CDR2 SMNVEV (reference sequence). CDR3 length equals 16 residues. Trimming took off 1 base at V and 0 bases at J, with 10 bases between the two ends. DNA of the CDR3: TGTGCCAGCAGTTTATGGGCCTCGAGCTCCTACAATGAGCAGTTCTTC. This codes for CASSLWASSSYNEQFF.